Presented here are 9 T cell receptor beta chains from one specimen sequenced in a study of cytomegalovirus exposure and HLA in healthy donors. Primers included in the PCR were 60 Vbeta and 13 Jbeta primers. Data came from immunoSEQ multiplex PCR; TCRdb stores just in-frame clones and leaves some out. The sample consists of 87,000 or so clones, 55% to 75% of them appearing once. Material: PBMCs. The receptors derive from a man in his sixties in good health and CMV-seronegative.

V usage is TRBV19 and J usage is TRBJ1-2; the D gene is possibly TRBD1 (6 bases). The CDR3 is made up of 14 amino acids. Looked up from germline, CDR1 is LNHDA and CDR2 is SQIVND (reference sequence). Trimming removed 6 bases from V and 5 bases from J, with 16 bases in between. CDR3 sequence (DNA): TGTGCCAGTAGCCTCAACAGGGACGGGTATGGCTACACCTTC. This gives the protein CASSLNRDGYGYTF.

The rearrangement links TRBV5-1 to TRBJ2-3, with D maybe TRBD2 (6 bases). Germline V gene sequence: CDR1 SGHRS, CDR2 YFSETQ. The CDR3 totals 16 residues. V shed 1 base and J shed 11 bases, with 23 bases lying between them. As DNA, the CDR3 is TGCGCCAGCAGCTTGAACGGAGGGCCGGGATTGATTCTGCAGTATTTT. Its translation: CASSLNGGPGLILQYF. Full variable domain (outside the CDR3, taken from reference TRBV5-1 and TRBJ2-3): KAGVTQTPRYLIKTRGQQVTLSCSPISGHRSVSWYQQTPGQGLQFLFEYFSETQRNKGNFPGRFSGRQFSNSRSEMNVSTLELGDSALYLCASSLNGGPGLILQYFGPGTRLTVL.

V usage is TRBV4-2 and J usage is TRBJ1-5, with D possibly TRBD1 on 6 matching bases. The germline V and J ends were trimmed by 3 bases and 0 bases, with 12 bases remaining between them. This CDR3 comprises 16 residues. Germline values: CDR1 LGHNA, CDR2 YNFKEQ. CDR3 sequence reads: CASSHGDTYSNQPQHF. The CDR3 DNA sequence: TGTGCCAGCAGCCACGGGGACACCTATAGCAATCAGCCCCAGCATTTT.

This chain uses TRBV15 with TRBJ2-7; no clear D gene. Germline CDR1 reads LNHNV; CDR2 reads YYDKDF (reference sequence). The CDR3 contains 12 residues. Trimming left V 2 bases short and J 3 bases short, with 5 bases between. CDR3 in DNA: TGTGCCACCAGCAGATATTACTACGAGCAGTACTTC. This translates into CATSRYYYEQYF.

This clone was recorded a few times. The chain recombines TRBV6-1 with TRBJ2-2; 11 bases are a match to TRBD1. The CDR3 has 15 amino acids. V lost 6 bases and J lost 5; bases outside the gene matches: 5. Germline CDR1 reads MNHNS; CDR2 reads SASEGT. CDR3 region: CASRWDRGSTGELFF. The DNA of the CDR3 is TGTGCCAGCAGATGGGACAGGGGGAGTACCGGGGAGCTGTTTTTT.

The chain couples TRBV7-2 to TRBJ1-5, with D unclear. The CDR3 runs to 13 residues. V shed 7 bases and J shed 11 bases, with 18 bases lying between them. Germline V gene lookup returns CDR1 SGHTA and CDR2 FQGNSA. CDR3: CASTQGPNGAQHF. CDR3 DNA: TGTGCCAGCACCCAAGGCCCGAACGGGGCCCAGCATTTT.

The rearrangement links TRBV10-2 to TRBJ2-3; a weak D match, TRBD2 (6 bases). Germline V gene sequence: CDR1 WSHSY, CDR2 SAAADI. Trimming took 6 bases from V and 10 from J, leaving 17 bases between them. The CDR3 covers 13 residues. For the CDR3, the DNA is TGCGCCAGCAGGTCGGGACTCGAAAACGCGCAGTATTTT. This encodes CASRSGLENAQYF.

The chain couples TRBV7-9 to TRBJ2-3; 11 nucleotides align to TRBD2. Germline assignment: CDR1 SEHNR and CDR2 FQNEAQ (reference sequence). V shed 1 base and J 2 bases; nucleotides not matched to a gene: 8. The CDR3 extends over 18 amino acids. The CDR3 DNA is TGTGCCAGCAGCTTAGGATCAGGGACTAGCGGTCACACAGATACGCAGTATTTT. Amino acid sequence: CASSLGSGTSGHTDTQYF.

The V gene is TRBV11-3, the J gene TRBJ1-4; perhaps TRBD1 as D (5 bases). V lost 5 bases and J lost 8, with 18 bases in between. Per the germline V gene, CDR1 is SGHNT and CDR2 is YENEEA. This CDR3 spans 15 amino acids. The CDR3 nucleotides read TGTGCCAGCAGCGTCGACGGGGCAGGGAGGGAAAAACTGTTTTTT. Translating gives CASSVDGAGREKLFF.